This T cell receptor beta chain was obtained from a study of blood T cells in healthy people across ages. Germline V lookup: CDR1 SEHNR, CDR2 FQNEAQ (reference sequence). This CDR3 contains 15 residues. V was clipped by 1 base and J by 5 bases, with 14 bases between them. A second PCR, run for about 6 to 11 cycles, used a sample-barcoded 5' primer plus a J-beta primer mix. A single record per CDR3 protein comes from TCRdb applying MiXCR to the 5' RACE reads. The sample contains 1.4 million to 1.5 million distinct CDR3 sequences, roughly 40% of which appear only once. The sequenced sample was blood. The V gene is TRBV7-9, the J gene TRBJ2-5; maybe TRBD1 (7 bases). The clonotype was recovered from a woman aged 18-29 years in good health. The CDR3 region is CASSLEGGSGETQYF. The CDR3 DNA reads TGTGCCAGCAGCTTAGAAGGGGGCAGCGGGGAGACCCAGTACTTC.